A selection of T cell receptor beta chains follows, all from one sample in a study of beta chain features in type 1 diabetes. Produced via immunoSEQ multiplex PCR; TCRdb's table is partial and in-frame only. Here the sample spans about 160,000 clones, around 8% being singletons. The sample taken for sequencing was central memory CD4+ T cells from blood. The receptor set was obtained from a woman in her thirties or forties with type 1 diabetes. Each CDR3 is given with its conserved first and last residue. Each record gives: J gene, V gene, D gene, CDR3 length, clone size, CDR3 DNA, CDR3 protein. A D gene is named only where the DNA matches it firmly. Size tells how often a clone was seen (once, few, many) or the class of an expanded clone, and some rows leave it out.

TRBJ2-4,TRBV4-1,TRBD1,17,few,TGCGCCAGCAGCCAAGATATGGGGGCAGGGGGCTTGGACATTCAGTACTTC,CASSQDMGAGGLDIQYF
TRBJ2-7,TRBV2,TRBD2,14,NA,TGTGCCAGCAGTCCCGGGGGGGGCGTATACGAGCAGTACTTC,CASSPGGGVYEQYF
TRBJ2-2,TRBV12-5,NA,13,NA,TGTGCTAGTGGCCACGGGGGCACCGGGGAGCTGTTTTTT,CASGHGGTGELFF
TRBJ2-1,TRBV19,TRBD1,15,NA,TGTGCCAGTAGTGAACAGGGGAGCTCCTACAATGAGCAGTTCTTC,CASSEQGSSYNEQFF
TRBJ2-6,TRBV5-1,TRBD1,18,many,TGCGCCAGCAGCGGGGGACAGGGAAGCTTCTCTGGGGCCAACGTCCTGACTTTC,CASSGGQGSFSGANVLTF
TRBJ2-1,TRBV5-1,NA,15,NA,TGCGCCAGCAGCCCCGTTGCGGGCTCCTACAATGAGCAGTTCTTC,CASSPVAGSYNEQFF
TRBJ2-2,TRBV4-3,NA,14,NA,TGCGCCAGCAGGACAGGAGGAAACACCGGGGAGCTGTTTTTT,CASRTGGNTGELFF
TRBJ2-2,TRBV27,TRBD2,16,few,TGTGCCAGCAGTTTATCGACTAGCGGGAACACCGGGGAGCTGTTTTTT,CASSLSTSGNTGELFF
TRBJ1-1,TRBV5-1,NA,14,few,TGCGCCAGCAGCCCCATGGGGGGGGGCACTGAAGCTTTCTTT,CASSPMGGGTEAFF
TRBJ2-5,TRBV7-7,NA,14,NA,TGTGCTAGCAGCCCCCGACAGCAGCAAGAGACCCAGTACTTC,CASSPRQQQETQYF
TRBJ2-1,TRBV6-1,TRBD2,14,NA,TGTGCCAGCAGCGGACTAGCCTCCTACAATGAGCAGTTCTTC,CASSGLASYNEQFF
TRBJ2-1,TRBV4-3,TRBD1,13,few,TGCGCCAGCAGCCAACGGACAGGGGATGAGCAGTTCTTC,CASSQRTGDEQFF
TRBJ2-1,TRBV30,TRBD2,14,NA,TGTGCCTGGAGCCCGGGACTAGCGCACAATGAGCAGTTCTTC,CAWSPGLAHNEQFF
TRBJ2-7,TRBV7-2,TRBD1,14,NA,TGTGCCAGCAGCCTGGGACAGGCCTCCTACGAGCAGTACTTC,CASSLGQASYEQYF
TRBJ1-2,TRBV2,NA,15,few,TGTGCCAGCAGGGAATCGGGGGGGCGCAACTATGGCTACACCTTC,CASRESGGRNYGYTF
TRBJ2-5,TRBV30,NA,13,NA,TGTGCCTGGAGTGTATATACTGAAGAGACCCAGTACTTC,CAWSVYTEETQYF
TRBJ2-7,TRBV11-1,TRBD1,14,NA,TGTGCCAGCAGCCCGCGGACAGGGTCCAACGAGCAGTACTTC,CASSPRTGSNEQYF
TRBJ2-7,TRBV4-1,TRBD1,15,few,TGCGCCAGCAGCCGGGGGACAGGTCTCTCCTACGAGCAGTACTTC,CASSRGTGLSYEQYF
TRBJ2-6,TRBV15,NA,18,NA,TGTGCCACCAGCAGAGCAAGTCCGGGGAACCCTGGGGCCAACGTCCTGACTTTC,CATSRASPGNPGANVLTF
TRBJ2-5,TRBV7-2,NA,14,NA,TGTGCCAGCAGCTTTACAACCAGCCAAGAGACCCAGTACTTC,CASSFTTSQETQYF
TRBJ1-1,TRBV19,NA,13,NA,TGTGCCAGTGGGCGCAGGGAGAACACTGAAGCTTTCTTT,CASGRRENTEAFF
TRBJ1-5,TRBV9,NA,14,NA,TGTGCCAGCAGCGTAGGGCATTCCCAGCAGCCCCAGCATTTT,CASSVGHSQQPQHF
TRBJ1-2,TRBV7-9,TRBD1,15,NA,TGTGCCAGCAGCGGTACCGGGACAGGGTCCTATGGCTACACCTTC,CASSGTGTGSYGYTF
TRBJ1-4,TRBV7-3,NA,15,few,TGTGCCAGCAGCTTAACCCAGGCAACTAATGAAAAACTGTTTTTT,CASSLTQATNEKLFF
TRBJ1-2,TRBV14,TRBD1,16,NA,TGTGCCAGCAGAACCTTAACAGGGGGAGGCTCCAATGGCTACACCTTC,CASRTLTGGGSNGYTF
TRBJ1-3,TRBV6-5,TRBD1,13,NA,TGTGCCAGCAGCGGGACAGCCGGAAACACCATATATTTT,CASSGTAGNTIYF
TRBJ1-5,TRBV2,NA,13,few,TGTGCCAGCAGTTGGACAGCAAATCAGCCCCAGCATTTT,CASSWTANQPQHF
TRBJ2-7,TRBV28,TRBD1,12,NA,TGTGCCAGCAGGGGGACAGGGGTCGAGCAGTACTTC,CASRGTGVEQYF
TRBJ1-5,TRBV5-1,NA,15,NA,TGCGCCAGCAGCTTGGAGGGGGACGTCAGTCAGCCCCAGCATTTT,CASSLEGDVSQPQHF
TRBJ2-3,TRBV7-2,NA,14,NA,TGTGCCAGCAGCCAGGGCTGGATCCCAGATACGCAGTATTTT,CASSQGWIPDTQYF
TRBJ2-5,TRBV7-9,TRBD2,14,many,TGTGCCAGCAGCCCGGGACTAGCAGTAGAGACCCAGTACTTC,CASSPGLAVETQYF
TRBJ2-1,TRBV6-4,TRBD2,15,NA,TGTGCCAGCAGTTTTAGCGGGGGCGCCTACAATGAGCAGTTCTTC,CASSFSGGAYNEQFF
TRBJ1-2,TRBV7-9,TRBD1,17,many,TGTGCCAGCAGCCCCCTGGGGACAGGAGCTAAGGACTATGGCTACACCTTC,CASSPLGTGAKDYGYTF
TRBJ1-5,TRBV18,NA,15,NA,TGTGCCAGCTCACCCGGGCAGGGTAACAATCAGCCCCAGCATTTT,CASSPGQGNNQPQHF
TRBJ2-3,TRBV7-9,NA,16,NA,TGTGCCAGCAGCGCCCAAGTTGGGCGGGGGCCCGTTACGCAGTATTTT,CASSAQVGRGPVTQYF
TRBJ1-2,TRBV19,NA,11,NA,TGTGCCAGTACCACCGGGGTCGGCTACACCTTC,CASTTGVGYTF
TRBJ1-2,TRBV7-9,TRBD1,14,few,TGTGCCAGCAGCCTTGGACAGGACTCCTATGGCTACACCTTC,CASSLGQDSYGYTF
TRBJ1-5,TRBV28,NA,12,few,TGTGCCAGTATGGGACTTAATCAGCCCCAGCATTTT,CASMGLNQPQHF
TRBJ2-5,TRBV7-2,TRBD2,16,NA,TGTGCCAGCAGCTTAAGCACTAGCGGGGGGCAAGAGACCCAGTACTTC,CASSLSTSGGQETQYF
TRBJ2-7,TRBV7-2,TRBD2,15,many,TGTGCCAGCAGCTCCCGTAGCGGGACCGGGTACGAGCAGTACTTC,CASSSRSGTGYEQYF
TRBJ2-1,TRBV4-3,TRBD2,13,few,TGCGCCAGCAGCCAAGAAGTCGGGAGGACGCAGTTCTTC,CASSQEVGRTQFF